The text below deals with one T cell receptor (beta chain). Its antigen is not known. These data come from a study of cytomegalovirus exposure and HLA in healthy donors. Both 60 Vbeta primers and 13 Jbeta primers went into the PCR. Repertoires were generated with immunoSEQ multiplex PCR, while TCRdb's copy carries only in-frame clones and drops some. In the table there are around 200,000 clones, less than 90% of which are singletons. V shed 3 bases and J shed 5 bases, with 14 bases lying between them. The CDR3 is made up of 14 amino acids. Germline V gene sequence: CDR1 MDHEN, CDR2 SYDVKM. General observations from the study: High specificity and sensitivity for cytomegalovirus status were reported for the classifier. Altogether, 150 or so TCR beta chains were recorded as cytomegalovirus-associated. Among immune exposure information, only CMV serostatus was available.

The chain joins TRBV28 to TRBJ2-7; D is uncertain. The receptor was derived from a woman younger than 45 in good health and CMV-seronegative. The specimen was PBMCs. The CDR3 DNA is TGTGCCAGCAGTTTGAGAGCCAACTTCCACGAGCAGTACTTC. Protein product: CASSLRANFHEQYF.